Listed here are 10 T cell receptor beta chains from one sample, sequenced in a study of blood T cell repertoires in COVID-19. Some clones are missing from TCRdb's copy, which holds only in-frame ones; the method was immunoSEQ multiplex PCR. Among 30,000 or so clones listed, around 82% were seen once. The sequenced sample consisted of peripheral blood. These receptors were taken from a man between 45 and 60 years old with acute or convalescent COVID-19.

The V call is TRBV5-1, the J call TRBJ2-3; 12 bases are shared with TRBD2. The junction had 7 bases not matched to a gene; V was cut back by 1 base and J by 7 bases. The CDR3 totals 16 residues. Germline loops: CDR1 SGHRS, CDR2 YFSETQ. CDR3 amino acids: CASSLLASGRENTQYF. DNA for the CDR3: TGCGCCAGCAGCTTGCTCGCTAGCGGGAGGGAAAATACGCAGTATTTT.

CDR3: CASSTAGRDGEAFF. As DNA, the CDR3 is TGTGCCAGCAGCACCGCCGGCAGGGATGGGGAAGCTTTCTTT. This chain uses TRBV5-4 with TRBJ1-1; possibly TRBD1 for D (5 bases). Germline loops: CDR1 SGHNT, CDR2 YYREEE (reference sequence). The V and J ends lost 4 bases and 8 bases respectively, with 18 bases between them. The CDR3 sequence is 14 residues long. The full variable domain, with the rest looked up from reference TRBV5-4 and TRBJ1-1, is ETGVTQSPTHLIKTRGQQVTLRCSSQSGHNTVSWYQQALGQGPQFIFQYYREEENGRGNFPPRFSGLQFPNYSSELNVNALELDDSALYLCASSTAGRDGEAFFGQGTRLTVV.

The V and J genes are TRBV5-1 and TRBJ2-7; 16 nucleotides line up with TRBD2. The V gene's germline CDR1 is SGHRS and CDR2 YFSETQ. J was trimmed by 8 bases and V by 2 bases; bases with no gene match: 4. The CDR3 length is 15 residues. The CDR3 region is CASSLGTSGGAKQYF. In nucleotides, the CDR3 is TGCGCCAGCAGCTTAGGGACTAGCGGGGGGGCAAAGCAGTACTTC.

The chain combines TRBV5-1 with TRBJ2-7; 10 bases agree with TRBD1. CDR1 and CDR2 from the germline V gene are SGHRS and YFSETQ. This CDR3 comprises 13 residues. After removal of 4 bases from V and 6 bases from J, the junction contained 4 bases not matched to a gene. The CDR3 DNA sequence: TGCGCCAGCAGCGGCGGACAGGGGGGCGAGCAGTACTTC. Residues: CASSGGQGGEQYF.

This clone was found a few times. The chain carries TRBV4-1 and TRBJ2-2; TRBD2 might be the D (6 bases). Germline values: CDR1 MGHRA, CDR2 YSYEKL. V lost 3 bases and J lost 4, with 18 bases in between. The CDR3 spans 17 residues. Here the CDR3 reads CASSHGTHPNGTGELFF. The CDR3 DNA reads TGCGCCAGCAGCCACGGGACTCACCCGAACGGCACCGGGGAGCTGTTTTTT.

The chain has TRBV9 and TRBJ2-3, with 7 bases aligning to TRBD2. Germline CDR1 and CDR2: SGDLS and YYNGEE. The CDR3 is 16 amino acids. After removal of 0 bases from V and 2 bases from J, the junction contained 6 bases not matched to a gene. The CDR3 region has the DNA TGTGCCAGCAGCGTAGGTACGGGAGGACTCACAGATACGCAGTATTTT. Amino acid sequence: CASSVGTGGLTDTQYF.

The chain combines TRBV12-3 or TRBV12-4 with TRBJ1-6; possibly TRBD1 for D (5 bases). The CDR3 runs to 13 residues. V was pared by 7 bases and J by 5 bases, with 9 bases between. The CDR3 spells CASKDIDNSPLHF. The CDR3 DNA reads as TGTGCCAGCAAGGACATCGATAATTCACCCCTCCACTTT.

The V and J genes are TRBV6-6 and TRBJ1-2; 10 bases fit TRBD1. With V trimmed by 6 bases and J by 8 bases, 27 bases remained unmatched. The germline CDR1 and CDR2 sequences are MNHNY and SVGAGI (reference sequence). The CDR3 has 20 residues. As DNA, the CDR3 is TGTGCCAGCAGCCCCCTACCCAGTTTGTCTCAGACAGGGGGCAGAGAGGGCTACACCTTC. Translation: CASSPLPSLSQTGGREGYTF.

This clone was seen a single time. CDR3 amino acids: CASSLSQDYANVLTF. The CDR3 DNA is TGTGCCAGCAGCTTGAGTCAGGATTATGCCAACGTCCTGACTTTC. The chain couples TRBV5-4 to TRBJ2-6; D is undetermined. Germline CDR1 and CDR2: SGHNT and YYREEE (reference sequence). CDR3 size: 15 residues. Trimming took off 1 base at V and 7 bases at J, with 12 bases between the two ends.

The chain links TRBV6-5 to TRBJ2-1, with a possible D match to TRBD2 (6 bases). The CDR3 is 15 residues long. The V gene's germline CDR1 is MNHEY and CDR2 SVGAGI. With 5 bases removed from V and 0 bases from J, the gap between germline ends came to 11 bases. CDR3 sequence: CASSLSGNSYNEQFF. The DNA for the CDR3 is TGTGCCAGCAGTCTTAGCGGAAACTCCTACAATGAGCAGTTCTTC.